The clone carrying this T cell receptor beta chain appeared a few times. Antigen specificity is unknown. V lost 2 bases and J lost 7, with 10 bases in between. Per the germline V gene, CDR1 is SGHRS and CDR2 is YFSETQ. The CDR3 spans 13 residues. The data stem from a study of early T cells in non-severe SARS-CoV-2 infection. About the study: Chains stayed unpaired after sequencing of bulk RNA from unsorted whole blood. General study results and limits: Missing private and CD4 specificities, VDJdb matching favored anti-spike CD8 responses.

cDNA molecules, individually, were tagged with unique molecular identifiers. TCRdb ran MiXCR on the 5' RACE reads and lists one entry per CDR3 protein. The table shows about 110,000 distinct CDR3 sequences, with approximately 12% occurring only once. Sequenced: whole blood. This receptor was taken from an adult who was a healthcare worker with PCR-confirmed SARS-CoV-2 infection or an uninfected control (not recorded which). The chain has TRBV5-1 and TRBJ2-1; perhaps TRBD1 as D (6 bases). The CDR3 region is CASSFTGSNEQFF. The CDR3 bases are TGCGCCAGCAGCTTTACAGGGTCGAATGAGCAGTTCTTC.